Listed below are T cell receptor beta chains from one sample, sequenced in a study of cytomegalovirus exposure and HLA in healthy donors. Some clones are missing from TCRdb's copy, which holds only in-frame ones; the method was immunoSEQ multiplex PCR. Here the sample spans some 84,000 clones, around 90% being singletons. The sequenced sample consisted of PBMCs. The source of these receptors is a young man in good health and CMV-seronegative. Both conserved end residues are part of each CDR3. D genes are given only for firm matches. The size field is filled for only some rows; it gives once, few, many or a size class.

>TRBJ2-1|NA|TRBV6-5|NA
TGTGCCAGCAGCCCGGGACTTTACAATGAGCAGTTCTTC
CASSPGLYNEQFF
>TRBJ1-2|NA|TRBV6-5|few
TGTGCCAGCAGTCCCTTCGGTTGGTCTAGCTACACCTTC
CASSPFGWSSYTF
>TRBJ2-2|TRBD1|TRBV5-4|NA
TGTGCCAGCAGCGGACCGCGGGACAGGGGGACCGGGGAGCTGTTTTTT
CASSGPRDRGTGELFF
>TRBJ1-2|NA|TRBV28|NA
TGTGCCAGCAGTAAAACCCCCTACAGGTCCTATGGCTACACCTTC
CASSKTPYRSYGYTF
>TRBJ2-2|NA|TRBV7-8|NA
TGTGCTACCCACAGAATACCACAGAGAAACACCGGGGAGCTGTTTTTT
CATHRIPQRNTGELFF
>TRBJ1-2|NA|TRBV19|NA
TGTGCCAGTAGTATGACTAATTGGGGCTACACCTTC
CASSMTNWGYTF
>TRBJ2-2|TRBD1|TRBV18|NA
TGTGCCAGCTCGCGGGAACAGGGGGCGAACACCGGGGAGCTGTTTTTT
CASSREQGANTGELFF
>TRBJ1-3|NA|TRBV30|NA
TGTGCCTGGAGGGGCGGAAACACCATATATTTT
CAWRGGNTIYF
>TRBJ2-7|NA|TRBV19|few
TGTGCCAGTAGTAGAGGGTTTGAGCAGTACTTC
CASSRGFEQYF
>TRBJ2-7|NA|TRBV9|NA
TGTGCCAGCAGCGTAACGCAGGTCGGCGAGCAGTACTTC
CASSVTQVGEQYF
>TRBJ2-1|TRBD1|TRBV5-4|NA
TGTGCCAGCAGCCCCGGCGCGACAGGGGGCGCGCAGTTCTTC
CASSPGATGGAQFF
>TRBJ2-1|NA|TRBV7-2|NA
TGTGCCAGCAGGGGGAGCTGGCCCTTCTCAAACAATGAGCAGTTCTTC
CASRGSWPFSNNEQFF
>TRBJ1-6|NA|TRBV9|NA
TGTGCCAGCAGCCCCGGCCAGGGGAGTAATTCACCCCTCCACTTT
CASSPGQGSNSPLHF
>TRBJ2-3|TRBD2|TRBV2|NA
TGTGCCAGCAGTGAAGCAGGGGTTGCGGGAGGGACTGCGGATACGCAGTATTTT
CASSEAGVAGGTADTQYF
>TRBJ1-1|TRBD1|TRBV18|NA
TGTGCCAGCTCAGCCTCAGGGGGCACTGAAGCTTTCTTT
CASSASGGTEAFF
>TRBJ1-5|NA|TRBV5-4|NA
TGTGCCAGCAGCAACGGAGGGGAAGGTCAGCCCCAGCATTTT
CASSNGGEGQPQHF
>TRBJ2-7|TRBD1|TRBV4-1|NA
TGCGCCAGCAGCCAAGCTTTGGGACAGGGGCTCCTCGGCGGGTACGAGCAGTACTTC
CASSQALGQGLLGGYEQYF
>TRBJ1-5|NA|TRBV2|NA
TGTGCCAGCAGTGAAGTGAGTGAGTTTCAGCCCCAGCATTTT
CASSEVSEFQPQHF
>TRBJ2-1|TRBD1|TRBV2|NA
TGTGCCAGCAGTCCATCGACAGGGGGCTACAATGAGCAGTTCTTC
CASSPSTGGYNEQFF
>TRBJ1-2|TRBD1|TRBV27|NA
TGTGCCAGCAGAACAGGGGGCGCAGGGGGCTACACCTTC
CASRTGGAGGYTF
>TRBJ1-4|NA|TRBV6-1|NA
TGTGCCAGCAGTGTCAACGGTCGTAATGAAAAACTGTTTTTT
CASSVNGRNEKLFF
>TRBJ2-3|NA|TRBV27|NA
TGTGCCAGCAGTACCACCAGACGGAGCATTAGCACAGATACGCAGTATTTT
CASSTTRRSISTDTQYF
>TRBJ2-5|NA|TRBV6-1|once
TGTGCCAGCAGTGAAGCTTGGAGAAAAGAGACCCAGTACTTC
CASSEAWRKETQYF
>TRBJ1-1|TRBD1|TRBV7-3|NA
TGTGCCAGCAGCTTAGGGACAGGGGAGGCTTTCTTT
CASSLGTGEAFF
>TRBJ2-6|TRBD1|TRBV28|NA
TGTGCCAGCAGTTCACAGGGGCGGGGGGCCAACGTCCTGACTTTC
CASSSQGRGANVLTF
>TRBJ1-5|NA|TRBV5-8|once
TGTGCCAGCAGCCCCCTTTCGGGATATAGCAATCAGCCCCAGCATTTT
CASSPLSGYSNQPQHF
>TRBJ2-7|TRBD2|TRBV5-1|NA
TGCGCCAGCGCTACTAGCGGAACGTCCTACGAGCAGTACTTC
CASATSGTSYEQYF
>TRBJ2-1|TRBD2|TRBV28|once
TGTGCCAGCAGTTTATCACAGGGACTAGCGGGGCGAGGGGAGCAGTTCTTC
CASSLSQGLAGRGEQFF
>TRBJ2-2|TRBD2|TRBV28|once
TGTGCCAGCAGTCCCCCAGGCGGGGGGAGGGACGGGGAGCTGTTTTTT
CASSPPGGGRDGELFF